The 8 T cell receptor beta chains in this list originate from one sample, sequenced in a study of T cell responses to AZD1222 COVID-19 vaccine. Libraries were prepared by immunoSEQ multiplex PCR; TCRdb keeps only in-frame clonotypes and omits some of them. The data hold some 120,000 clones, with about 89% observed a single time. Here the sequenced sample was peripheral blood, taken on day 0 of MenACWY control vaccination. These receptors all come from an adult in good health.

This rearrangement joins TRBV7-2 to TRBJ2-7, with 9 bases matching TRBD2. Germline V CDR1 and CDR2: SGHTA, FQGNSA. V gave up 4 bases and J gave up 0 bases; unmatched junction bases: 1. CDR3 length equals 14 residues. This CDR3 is CASSSSGTSYEQYF. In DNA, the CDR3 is TGTGCCAGCAGCTCTAGCGGGACCTCCTACGAGCAGTACTTC.

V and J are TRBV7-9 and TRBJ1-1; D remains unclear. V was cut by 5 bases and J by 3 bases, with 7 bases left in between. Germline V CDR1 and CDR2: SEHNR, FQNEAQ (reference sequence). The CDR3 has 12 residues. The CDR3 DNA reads TGTGCCAGCAGCCCAAGGGACACTGAAGCTTTCTTT. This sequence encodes CASSPRDTEAFF. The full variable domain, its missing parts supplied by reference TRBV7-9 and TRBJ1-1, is DTGVSQNPRHKITKRGQNVTFRCDPISEHNRLYWYRQTLGQGPEFLTYFQNEAQLEKSRLLSDRFSAERPKGSFSTLEIQRTEQGDSAMYLCASSPRDTEAFFGQGTRLTVV.

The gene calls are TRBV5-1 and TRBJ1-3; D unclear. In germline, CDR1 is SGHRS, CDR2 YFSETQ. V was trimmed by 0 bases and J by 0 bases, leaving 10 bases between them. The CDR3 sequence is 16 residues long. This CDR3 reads CASSLADGPSGNTIYF. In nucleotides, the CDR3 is TGCGCCAGCAGCTTGGCAGACGGCCCCTCTGGAAACACCATATATTTT.

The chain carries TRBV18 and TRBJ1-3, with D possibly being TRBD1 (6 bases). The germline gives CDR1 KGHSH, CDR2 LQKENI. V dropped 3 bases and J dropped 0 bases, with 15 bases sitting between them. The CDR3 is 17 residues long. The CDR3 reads CASSPTGGRSSGNTIYF. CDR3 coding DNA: TGTGCCAGCTCACCCACGGGGGGCCGTTCCTCTGGAAACACCATATATTTT.

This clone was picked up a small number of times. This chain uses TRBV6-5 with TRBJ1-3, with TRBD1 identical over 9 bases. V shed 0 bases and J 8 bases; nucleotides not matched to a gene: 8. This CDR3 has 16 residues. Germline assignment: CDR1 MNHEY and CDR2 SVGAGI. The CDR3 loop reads CASSYSSPTGGDTIYF. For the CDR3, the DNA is TGTGCCAGCAGTTACTCGAGCCCGACAGGGGGGGACACCATATATTTT.

For the CDR3, the DNA is TGTGCCAGCAGCTTCCGCGGTACAGGGGTAAATGGCTACACCTTC. Its protein is CASSFRGTGVNGYTF. The chain is built from TRBV11-3 and TRBJ1-2; 7 bases agree with TRBD1. V lost 3 bases to trimming and J lost 6 bases; unmatched junction nucleotides: 10. CDR3 length: 15 residues. Germline V gene sequence: CDR1 SGHNT, CDR2 YENEEA.

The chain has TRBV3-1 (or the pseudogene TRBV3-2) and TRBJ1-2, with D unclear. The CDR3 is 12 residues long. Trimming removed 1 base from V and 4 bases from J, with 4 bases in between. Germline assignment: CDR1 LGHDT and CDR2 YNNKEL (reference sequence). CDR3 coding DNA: TGTGCCAGCAGCCAAGTGGGCTATGGCTACACCTTC. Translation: CASSQVGYGYTF.

The CDR3 loop reads CASSMDKGQVLGYTF. The DNA of the CDR3 is TGTGCCAGTAGTATGGATAAAGGACAGGTCCTAGGCTACACCTTC. The chain uses TRBV19 and TRBJ1-2; 7 nucleotides align to TRBD1. The V and J ends lost 3 bases and 8 bases, in that order; junction bases with no gene match: 12. Germline CDR1 and CDR2: LNHDA and SQIVND (reference sequence). CDR3 length equals 15 residues.